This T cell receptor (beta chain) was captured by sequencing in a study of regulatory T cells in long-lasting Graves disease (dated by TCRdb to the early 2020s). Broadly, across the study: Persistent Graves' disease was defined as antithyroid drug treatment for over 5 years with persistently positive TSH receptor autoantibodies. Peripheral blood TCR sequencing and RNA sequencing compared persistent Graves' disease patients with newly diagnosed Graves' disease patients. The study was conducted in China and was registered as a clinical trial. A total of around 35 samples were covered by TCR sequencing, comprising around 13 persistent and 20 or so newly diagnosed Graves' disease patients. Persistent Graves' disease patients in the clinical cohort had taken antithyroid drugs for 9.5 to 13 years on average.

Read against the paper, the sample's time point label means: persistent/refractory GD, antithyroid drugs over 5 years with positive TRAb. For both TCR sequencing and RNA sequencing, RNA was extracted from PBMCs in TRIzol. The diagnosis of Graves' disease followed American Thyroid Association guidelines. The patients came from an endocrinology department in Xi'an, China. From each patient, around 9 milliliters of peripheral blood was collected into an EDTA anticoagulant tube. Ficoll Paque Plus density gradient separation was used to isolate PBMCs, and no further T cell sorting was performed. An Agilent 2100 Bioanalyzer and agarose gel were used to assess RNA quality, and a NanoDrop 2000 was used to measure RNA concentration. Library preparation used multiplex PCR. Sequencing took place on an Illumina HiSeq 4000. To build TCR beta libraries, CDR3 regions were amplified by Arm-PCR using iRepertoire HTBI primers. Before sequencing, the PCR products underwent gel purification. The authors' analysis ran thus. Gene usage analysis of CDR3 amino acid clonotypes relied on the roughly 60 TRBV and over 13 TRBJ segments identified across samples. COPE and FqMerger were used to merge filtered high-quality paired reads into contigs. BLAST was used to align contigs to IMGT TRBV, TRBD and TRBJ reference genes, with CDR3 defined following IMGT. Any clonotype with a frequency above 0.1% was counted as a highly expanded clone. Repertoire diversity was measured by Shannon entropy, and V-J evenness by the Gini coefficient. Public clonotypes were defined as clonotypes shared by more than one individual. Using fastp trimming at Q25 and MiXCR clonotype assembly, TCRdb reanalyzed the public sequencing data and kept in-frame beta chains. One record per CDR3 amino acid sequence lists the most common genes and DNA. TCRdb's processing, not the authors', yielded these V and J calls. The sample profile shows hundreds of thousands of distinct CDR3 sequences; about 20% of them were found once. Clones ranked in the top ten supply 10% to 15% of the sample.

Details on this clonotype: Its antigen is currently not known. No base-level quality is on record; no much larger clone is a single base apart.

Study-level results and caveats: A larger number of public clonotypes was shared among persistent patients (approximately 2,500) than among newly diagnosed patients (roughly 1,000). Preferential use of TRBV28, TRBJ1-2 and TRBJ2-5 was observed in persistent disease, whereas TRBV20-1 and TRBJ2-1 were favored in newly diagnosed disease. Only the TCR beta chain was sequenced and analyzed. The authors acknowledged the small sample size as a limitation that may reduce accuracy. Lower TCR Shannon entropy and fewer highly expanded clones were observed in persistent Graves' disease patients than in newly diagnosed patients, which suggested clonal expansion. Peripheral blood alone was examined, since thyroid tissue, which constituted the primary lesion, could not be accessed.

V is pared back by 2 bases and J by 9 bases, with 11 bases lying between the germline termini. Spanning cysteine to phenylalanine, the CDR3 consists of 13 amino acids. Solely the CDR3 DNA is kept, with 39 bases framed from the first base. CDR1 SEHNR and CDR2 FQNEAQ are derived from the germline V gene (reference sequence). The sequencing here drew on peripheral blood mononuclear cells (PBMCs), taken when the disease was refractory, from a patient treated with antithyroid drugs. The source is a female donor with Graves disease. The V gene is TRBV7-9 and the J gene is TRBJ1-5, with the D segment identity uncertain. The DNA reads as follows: TGTGCCAGCAGCTTATTGGGGTCGGCGCCCCAGCATTTT. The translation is CASSLLGSAPQHF.